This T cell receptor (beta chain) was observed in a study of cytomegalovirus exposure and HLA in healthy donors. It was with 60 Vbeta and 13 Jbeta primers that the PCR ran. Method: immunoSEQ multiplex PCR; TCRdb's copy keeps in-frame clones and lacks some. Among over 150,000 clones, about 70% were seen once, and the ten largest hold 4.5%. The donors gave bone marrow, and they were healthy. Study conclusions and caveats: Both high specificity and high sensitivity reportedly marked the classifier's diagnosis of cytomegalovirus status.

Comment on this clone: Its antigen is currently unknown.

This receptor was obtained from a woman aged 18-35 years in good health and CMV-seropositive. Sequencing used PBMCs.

The CDR3, as DNA: TGTGCCAGCAGTTTCCGACAGGCCGATGAAGCTTTCTTT. Its protein product is CASSFRQADEAFF. The gene calls are TRBV7-9 and TRBJ1-1, with D possibly TRBD1 on 6 matching bases. The CDR3 runs 13 residues. V lost 6 bases to trimming and J lost 7 bases, with 15 bases between them. Germline CDR1 and CDR2: SEHNR and FQNEAQ (reference sequence).